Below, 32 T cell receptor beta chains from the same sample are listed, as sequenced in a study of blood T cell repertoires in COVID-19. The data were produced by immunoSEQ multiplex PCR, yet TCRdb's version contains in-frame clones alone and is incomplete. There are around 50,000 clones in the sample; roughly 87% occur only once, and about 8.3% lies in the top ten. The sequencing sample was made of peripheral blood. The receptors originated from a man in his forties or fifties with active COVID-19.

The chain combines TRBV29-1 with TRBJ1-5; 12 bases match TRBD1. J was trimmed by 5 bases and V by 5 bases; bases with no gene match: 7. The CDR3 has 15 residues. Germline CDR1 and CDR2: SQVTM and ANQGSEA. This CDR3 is CSVSGGTGGDQPQHF. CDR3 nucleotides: TGCAGCGTTTCCGGGGGGACAGGGGGCGATCAGCCCCAGCATTTT.

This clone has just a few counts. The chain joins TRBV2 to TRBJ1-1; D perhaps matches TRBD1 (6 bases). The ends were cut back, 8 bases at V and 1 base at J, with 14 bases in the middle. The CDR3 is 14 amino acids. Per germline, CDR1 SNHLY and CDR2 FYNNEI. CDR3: CASVRQVPNTEAFF. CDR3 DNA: TGTGCCAGCGTACGACAGGTCCCGAACACTGAAGCTTTCTTT.

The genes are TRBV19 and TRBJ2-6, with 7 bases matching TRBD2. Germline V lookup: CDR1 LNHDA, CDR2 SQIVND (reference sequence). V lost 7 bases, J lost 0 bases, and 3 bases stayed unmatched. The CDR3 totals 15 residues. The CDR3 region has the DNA TGTGCCAGTACCGTAGCGGGCTCTGGGGCCAACGTCCTGACTTTC. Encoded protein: CASTVAGSGANVLTF.

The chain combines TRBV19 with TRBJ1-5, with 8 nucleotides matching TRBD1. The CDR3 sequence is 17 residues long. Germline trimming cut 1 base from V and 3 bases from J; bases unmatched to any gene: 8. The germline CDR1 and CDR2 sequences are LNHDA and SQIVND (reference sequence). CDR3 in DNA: TGTGCCAGTAGTATAGTATTATGGACAGGGATCAATCAGCCCCAGCATTTT. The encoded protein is CASSIVLWTGINQPQHF.

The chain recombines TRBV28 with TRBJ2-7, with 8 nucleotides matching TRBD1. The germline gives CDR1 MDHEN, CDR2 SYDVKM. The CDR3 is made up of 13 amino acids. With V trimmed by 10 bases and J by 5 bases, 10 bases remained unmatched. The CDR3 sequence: CATEDRDSNEQYF. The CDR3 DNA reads TGTGCCACCGAGGACAGGGATAGCAACGAGCAGTACTTC.

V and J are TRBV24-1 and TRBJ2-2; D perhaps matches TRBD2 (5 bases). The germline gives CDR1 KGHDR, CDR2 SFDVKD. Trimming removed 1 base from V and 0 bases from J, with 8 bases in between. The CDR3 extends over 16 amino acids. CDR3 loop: CATSDLGLSNTGELFF. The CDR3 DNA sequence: TGTGCCACCAGTGATTTAGGACTTTCGAACACCGGGGAGCTGTTTTTT.

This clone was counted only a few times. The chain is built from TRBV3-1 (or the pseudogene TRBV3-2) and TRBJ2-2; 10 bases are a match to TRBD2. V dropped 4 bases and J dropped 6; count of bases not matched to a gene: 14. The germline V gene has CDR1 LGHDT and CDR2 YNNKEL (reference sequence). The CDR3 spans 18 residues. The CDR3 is CASSLHGAGGRRAGELFF. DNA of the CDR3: TGTGCCAGCAGCCTCCACGGAGCGGGAGGGCGGAGGGCCGGGGAGCTGTTTTTT.

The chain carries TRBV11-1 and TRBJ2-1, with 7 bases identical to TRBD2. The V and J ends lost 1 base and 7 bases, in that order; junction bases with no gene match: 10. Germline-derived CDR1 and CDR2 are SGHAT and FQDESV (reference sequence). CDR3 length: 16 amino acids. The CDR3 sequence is CASSLVYAGAVNEQFF. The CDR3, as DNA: TGTGCCAGCAGCTTAGTCTATGCGGGAGCCGTTAATGAGCAGTTCTTC. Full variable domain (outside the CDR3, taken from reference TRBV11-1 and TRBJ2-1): EAEVAQSPRYKITEKSQAVAFWCDPISGHATLYWYRQILGQGPELLVQFQDESVVDDSQLPKDRFSAERLKGVDSTLKIQPAELGDSAMYLCASSLVYAGAVNEQFFGPGTRLTVL.

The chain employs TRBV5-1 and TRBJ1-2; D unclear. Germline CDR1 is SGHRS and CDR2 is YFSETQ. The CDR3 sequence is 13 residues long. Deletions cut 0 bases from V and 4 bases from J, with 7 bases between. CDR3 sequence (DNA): TGCGCCAGCAGCTTGGTGTCCATCTATGGCTACACCTTC. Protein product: CASSLVSIYGYTF.

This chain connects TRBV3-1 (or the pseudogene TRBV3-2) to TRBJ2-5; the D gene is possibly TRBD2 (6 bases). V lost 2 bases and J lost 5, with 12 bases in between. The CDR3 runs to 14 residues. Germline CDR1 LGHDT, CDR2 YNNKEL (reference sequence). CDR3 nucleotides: TGTGCCAGCAGCCAAAAGGGGAGGCAGGAGACCCAGTACTTC. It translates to CASSQKGRQETQYF.

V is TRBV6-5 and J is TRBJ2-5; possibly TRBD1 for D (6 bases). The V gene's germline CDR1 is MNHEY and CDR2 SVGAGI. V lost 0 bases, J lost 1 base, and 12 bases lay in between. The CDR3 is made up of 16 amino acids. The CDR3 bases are TGTGCCAGCAGTTACTCTCCAGGGGCCCCCCAAGAGACCCAGTACTTC. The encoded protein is CASSYSPGAPQETQYF.

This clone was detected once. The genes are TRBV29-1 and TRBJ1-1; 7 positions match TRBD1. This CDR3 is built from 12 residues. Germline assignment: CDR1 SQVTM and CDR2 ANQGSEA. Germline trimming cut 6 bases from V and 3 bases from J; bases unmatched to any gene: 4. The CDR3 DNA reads TGCAGCGTCGCTGACAGGGACACTGAAGCTTTCTTT. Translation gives CSVADRDTEAFF.

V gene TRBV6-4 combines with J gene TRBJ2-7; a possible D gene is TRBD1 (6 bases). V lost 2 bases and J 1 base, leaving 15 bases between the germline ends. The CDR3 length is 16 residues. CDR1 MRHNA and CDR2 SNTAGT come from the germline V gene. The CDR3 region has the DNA TGTGCCAGCAGTGACCCCATGAGACAGGCATCCTACGAGCAGTACTTC. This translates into CASSDPMRQASYEQYF.

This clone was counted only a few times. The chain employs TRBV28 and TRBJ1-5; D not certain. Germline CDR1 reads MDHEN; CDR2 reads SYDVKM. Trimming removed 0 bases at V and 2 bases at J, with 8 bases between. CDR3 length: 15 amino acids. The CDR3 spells CASSLWRAGNQPQHF. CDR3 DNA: TGTGCCAGCAGTTTATGGCGAGCTGGCAATCAGCCCCAGCATTTT.

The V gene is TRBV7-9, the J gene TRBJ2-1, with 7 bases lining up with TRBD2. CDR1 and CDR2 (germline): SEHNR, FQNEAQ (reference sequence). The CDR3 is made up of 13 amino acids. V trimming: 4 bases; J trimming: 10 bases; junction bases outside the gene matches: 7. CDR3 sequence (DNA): TGTGCCAGCAGCTCCGGGACTACGGGGGAGCAGTTCTTC. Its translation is CASSSGTTGEQFF.

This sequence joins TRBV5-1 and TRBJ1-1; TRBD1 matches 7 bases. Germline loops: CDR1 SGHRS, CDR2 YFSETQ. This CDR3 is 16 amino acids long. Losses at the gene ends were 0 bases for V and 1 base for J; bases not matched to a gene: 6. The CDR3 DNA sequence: TGCGCCAGCAGCTTGGTGGTGGGACAGACGAACACTGAAGCTTTCTTT. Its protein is CASSLVVGQTNTEAFF.

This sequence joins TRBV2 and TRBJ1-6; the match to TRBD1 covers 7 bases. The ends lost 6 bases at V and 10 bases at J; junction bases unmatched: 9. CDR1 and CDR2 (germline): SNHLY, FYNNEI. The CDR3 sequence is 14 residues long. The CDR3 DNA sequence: TGTGCCAGCAGGGGACAGAGCTTGCGATCACCCCTCCACTTT. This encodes CASRGQSLRSPLHF.

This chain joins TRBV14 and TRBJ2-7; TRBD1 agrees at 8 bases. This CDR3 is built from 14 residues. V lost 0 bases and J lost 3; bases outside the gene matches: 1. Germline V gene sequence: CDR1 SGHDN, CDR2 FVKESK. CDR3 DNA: TGTGCCAGCAGCCAAGATACAGGGGGCTACGAGCAGTACTTC. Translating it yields CASSQDTGGYEQYF.

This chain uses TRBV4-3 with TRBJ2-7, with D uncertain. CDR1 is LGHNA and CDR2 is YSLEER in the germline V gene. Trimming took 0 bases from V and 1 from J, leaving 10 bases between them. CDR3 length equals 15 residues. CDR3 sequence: CASSQDRGGSYEQYF. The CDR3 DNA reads TGCGCCAGCAGCCAAGATCGCGGCGGATCCTACGAGCAGTACTTC.

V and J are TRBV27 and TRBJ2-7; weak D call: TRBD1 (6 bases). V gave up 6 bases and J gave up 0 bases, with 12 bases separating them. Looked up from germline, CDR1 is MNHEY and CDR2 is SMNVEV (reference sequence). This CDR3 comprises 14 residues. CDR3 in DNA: TGTGCCAGCAGACCACGGACAGACTCCTACGAGCAGTACTTC. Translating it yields CASRPRTDSYEQYF.

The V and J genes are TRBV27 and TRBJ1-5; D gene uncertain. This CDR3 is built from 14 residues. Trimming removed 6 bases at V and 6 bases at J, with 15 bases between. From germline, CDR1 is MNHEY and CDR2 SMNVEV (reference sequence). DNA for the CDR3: TGTGCCAGCAGCCGACATGCAAGTACTCAGCCCCAGCATTTT. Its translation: CASSRHASTQPQHF.

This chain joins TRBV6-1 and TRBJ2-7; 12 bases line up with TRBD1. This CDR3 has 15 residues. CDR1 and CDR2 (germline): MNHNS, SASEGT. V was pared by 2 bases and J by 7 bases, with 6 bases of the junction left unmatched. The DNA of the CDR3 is TGTGCCAGCAGTGAACCGGGACAGGGGGCGAGGGAGCAGTACTTC. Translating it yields CASSEPGQGAREQYF.

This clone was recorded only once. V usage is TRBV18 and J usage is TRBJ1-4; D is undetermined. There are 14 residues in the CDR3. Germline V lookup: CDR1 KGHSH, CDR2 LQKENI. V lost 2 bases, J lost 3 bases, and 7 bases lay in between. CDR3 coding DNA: TGTGCCAGCTCACCAGGACTCTCTAATGAAAAACTGTTTTTT. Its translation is CASSPGLSNEKLFF.

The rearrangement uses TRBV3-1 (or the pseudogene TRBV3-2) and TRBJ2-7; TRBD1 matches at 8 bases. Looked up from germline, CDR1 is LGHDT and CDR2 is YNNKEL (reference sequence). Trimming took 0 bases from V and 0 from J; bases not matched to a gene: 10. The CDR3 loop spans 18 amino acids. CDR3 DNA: TGTGCCAGCAGCCAAGATATAGAGGGGACAGGCCTCTCCTACGAGCAGTACTTC. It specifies CASSQDIEGTGLSYEQYF.

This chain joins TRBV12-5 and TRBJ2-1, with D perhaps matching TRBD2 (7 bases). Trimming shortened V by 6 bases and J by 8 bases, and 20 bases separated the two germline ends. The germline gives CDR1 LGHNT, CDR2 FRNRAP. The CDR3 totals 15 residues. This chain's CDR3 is CASGLRGRGQDEQFF. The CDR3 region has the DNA TGTGCTAGTGGCCTCCGGGGGCGGGGGCAGGATGAGCAGTTCTTC.

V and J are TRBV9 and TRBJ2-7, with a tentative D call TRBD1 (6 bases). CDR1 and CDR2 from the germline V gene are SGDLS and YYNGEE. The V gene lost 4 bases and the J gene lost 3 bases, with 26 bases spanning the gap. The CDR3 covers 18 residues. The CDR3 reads CASSPGRTSSRTVYEQYF. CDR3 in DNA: TGTGCCAGCAGCCCAGGTCGGACATCATCTCGGACAGTCTACGAGCAGTACTTC.

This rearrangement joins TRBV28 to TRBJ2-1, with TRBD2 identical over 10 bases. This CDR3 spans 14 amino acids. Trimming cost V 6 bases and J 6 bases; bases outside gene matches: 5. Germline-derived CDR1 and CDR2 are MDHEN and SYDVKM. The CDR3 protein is CASRGLATLNEQFF. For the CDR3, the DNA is TGTGCCAGCAGGGGACTAGCGACCCTCAATGAGCAGTTCTTC.

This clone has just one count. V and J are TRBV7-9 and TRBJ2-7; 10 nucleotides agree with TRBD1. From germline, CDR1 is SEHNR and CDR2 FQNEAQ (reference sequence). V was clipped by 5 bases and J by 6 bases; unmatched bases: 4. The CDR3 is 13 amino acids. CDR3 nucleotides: TGTGCCAGCAGCGCAGGGACAGGGGCCGAGCAGTACTTC. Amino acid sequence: CASSAGTGAEQYF. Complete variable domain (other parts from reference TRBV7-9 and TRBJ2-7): DTGVSQNPRHKITKRGQNVTFRCDPISEHNRLYWYRQTLGQGPEFLTYFQNEAQLEKSRLLSDRFSAERPKGSFSTLEIQRTEQGDSAMYLCASSAGTGAEQYFGPGTRLTVT.

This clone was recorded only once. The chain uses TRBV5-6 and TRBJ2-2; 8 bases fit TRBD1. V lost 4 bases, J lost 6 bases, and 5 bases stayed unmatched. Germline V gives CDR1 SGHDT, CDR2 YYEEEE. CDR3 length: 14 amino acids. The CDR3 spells CASSQWGQAGELFF. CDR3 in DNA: TGTGCCAGCAGCCAGTGGGGACAGGCCGGGGAGCTGTTTTTT.

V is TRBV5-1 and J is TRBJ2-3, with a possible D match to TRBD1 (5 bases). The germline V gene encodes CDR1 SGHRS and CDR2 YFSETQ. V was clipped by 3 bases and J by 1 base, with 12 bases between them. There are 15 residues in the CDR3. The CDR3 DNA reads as TGCGCCAGCAGCTACTTGGCAGGGCGCACAGATACGCAGTATTTT. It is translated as CASSYLAGRTDTQYF.

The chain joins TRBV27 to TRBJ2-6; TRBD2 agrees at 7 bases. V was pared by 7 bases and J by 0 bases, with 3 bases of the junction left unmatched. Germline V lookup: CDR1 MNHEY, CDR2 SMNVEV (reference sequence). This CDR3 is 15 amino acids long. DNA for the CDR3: TGTGCCAGCAACCGCGGGGGCTCTGGGGCCAACGTCCTGACTTTC. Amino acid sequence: CASNRGGSGANVLTF.

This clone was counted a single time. The CDR3 nucleotides are TGTGCCAGCAGCTTATCCCTGGACTCGCCCTACGAGCAGTACTTC. Its protein product is CASSLSLDSPYEQYF. The rearrangement joins TRBV7-2 to TRBJ2-7; tentative D call: TRBD2 (5 bases). Trimming shortened V by 2 bases and J by 2 bases, and 13 bases separated the two germline ends. CDR3 size: 15 residues. The germline gives CDR1 SGHTA, CDR2 FQGNSA.